The source of this TCR beta chain is a study of OX40 agonist ivuxolimab in advanced cancers. TCRdb's copy holds only in-frame clones and misses some; the assay was immunoSEQ multiplex PCR. The data show fewer than 65,000 clones, about 83% seen once. Trimming left V 8 bases short and J 3 bases short, with 19 bases between. This CDR3 is built from 16 residues. Germline V gives CDR1 SNHLY, CDR2 FYNNEI. The sample consisted of CD4+ or CD8+ T cells sorted from blood, taken in a trial of the OX40 agonist ivuxolimab. This sequence was found in an adult with an advanced solid tumor such as melanoma, head and neck, liver or kidney cancer. The chain has TRBV2 and TRBJ1-4; a weak D match, TRBD1 (6 bases). The CDR3 loop is CASLKQGGRANEKLFF. DNA of the CDR3: TGTGCCAGCCTAAAACAGGGTGGAAGGGCTAATGAAAAACTGTTTTTT.